This TCR beta chain is drawn from a study of shared clonotypes between healthy human individuals. Looking at the study overall: Per-donor plates numbered three CD4 naive, three CD4 memory, two CD8 naive and one CD8 memory. Study observations and caveats: Clonotypes not shared had lower generation probabilities than those common to all four donors.

V trimming: 6 bases; J trimming: 5 bases; junction bases outside the gene matches: 10. The germline gives CDR1 SGHNT, CDR2 YYREEE (reference sequence). This CDR3 has 14 residues. Of note for this clone: Its specificity is not known.

An even split of each subset's genomic DNA across several immunoSEQ plates was performed. Produced via immunoSEQ multiplex PCR; TCRdb's table is partial and in-frame only. The data contain about 2.4 million clones, 90% to 95% of them singletons. The origin of this receptor is a man between 18 and 29 years old in good health. The chain uses TRBV5-4 and TRBJ2-5; 7 bases fit TRBD2. Input material: naive CD4+ T cells sorted from blood. Subset meaning: CD45RA+ positively selected. CDR3 nucleotides: TGTGCCAGCACCCGCGGGGGAAGTTTGGAGACCCAGTACTTC. It yields the protein CASTRGGSLETQYF.